The 30 T cell receptor beta chains below were found in one sample sequenced in a study of blood T cell repertoires in COVID-19. The table came from immunoSEQ multiplex PCR; TCRdb's copy has only in-frame clones and leaves some out. The repertoire holds some 230,000 clones, with more than 65% as singletons. The material sequenced was peripheral blood. The receptors were sampled from a woman aged 60-75 years with acute or convalescent COVID-19.

This clone has only one observation. V gene TRBV14 combines with J gene TRBJ1-6; D gene uncertain. With 4 bases removed from V and 10 bases from J, the gap between germline ends came to 17 bases. In germline, CDR1 is SGHDN, CDR2 FVKESK. The CDR3 is 15 amino acids. The CDR3 DNA reads as TGTGCCAGCAGCCCAGGTGTCAGGTCTGTCTCACCCCTCCACTTT. Translated: CASSPGVRSVSPLHF.

This clone turned up a few times. The V gene is TRBV7-2, the J gene TRBJ1-2, with 8 bases matching TRBD1. This CDR3 comprises 14 residues. Germline CDR1 is SGHTA and CDR2 is FQGNSA. V dropped 8 bases and J dropped 13; count of bases not matched to a gene: 18. This CDR3 is CASGPDRAVPLRTF. The CDR3 DNA sequence: TGTGCCAGCGGGCCGGACAGGGCGGTTCCCCTCCGCACCTTC.

This rearrangement joins TRBV5-6 to TRBJ2-1; 8 positions agree with TRBD2. Germline CDR1 SGHDT, CDR2 YYEEEE. The CDR3 is 14 amino acids. V shed 1 base and J 5 bases; nucleotides not matched to a gene: 2. For the CDR3, the DNA is TGTGCCAGCAGCTTGTTTAGCGGGGACAATGAGCAGTTCTTC. Protein product: CASSLFSGDNEQFF.

The genes are TRBV5-4 and TRBJ1-2, with 9 bases identical to TRBD1. V lost 5 bases to trimming and J lost 5 bases; unmatched junction nucleotides: 10. This CDR3 comprises 15 residues. Germline lookup yields CDR1 SGHNT and CDR2 YYREEE (reference sequence). CDR3 residues: CASREPGTGIYGYTF. The CDR3 region has the DNA TGTGCCAGCAGGGAGCCCGGGACAGGGATATATGGCTACACCTTC.

The rearrangement links TRBV20-1 to TRBJ2-5; 8 positions agree with TRBD2. The CDR3 contains 11 residues. Germline trimming cut 5 bases from V and 4 bases from J; bases unmatched to any gene: 0. In germline, CDR1 is DFQATT, CDR2 SNEGSKA (reference sequence). In DNA form, the CDR3 reads TGCAGTGCTCGGGGGGGAGAGACCCAGTACTTC. It is translated as CSARGGETQYF.

CDR3 amino acids: CASARGSNQPQHF. CDR3 in DNA: TGTGCCAGTGCCCGCGGAAGCAATCAGCCCCAGCATTTT. The chain combines TRBV6-5 with TRBJ1-5; unclear D gene. CDR1 and CDR2 (germline): MNHEY, SVGAGI. The CDR3 loop spans 13 amino acids. The V gene lost 9 bases and the J gene lost 1 base, with 10 bases spanning the gap.

The chain recombines TRBV24-1 with TRBJ2-3; no reliable D call. V lost 2 bases, J lost 8 bases, and 10 bases lay in between. The length of the CDR3 is 13 residues. Germline assignment: CDR1 KGHDR and CDR2 SFDVKD. The CDR3 sequence is CATSDSLLPTQYF. Written as DNA, the CDR3 is TGTGCCACCAGTGATTCCCTCCTCCCTACGCAGTATTTT.

The chain carries TRBV5-1 and TRBJ2-7, with a possible D match to TRBD1 (5 bases). The germline V gene has CDR1 SGHRS and CDR2 YFSETQ. V lost 6 bases and J lost 1, with 14 bases in between. This CDR3 has 14 residues. The CDR3 loop is CASNQGLTSYEQYF. Here the CDR3 DNA reads TGCGCCAGCAACCAGGGTTTAACGTCCTACGAGCAGTACTTC.

V gene TRBV6-5 combines with J gene TRBJ2-3; maybe TRBD2 (7 bases). With 2 bases removed from V and 3 bases from J, the gap between germline ends came to 12 bases. The germline V gene has CDR1 MNHEY and CDR2 SVGAGI. CDR3 length: 15 residues. The CDR3 sequence: CASSYRGAETDTQYF. The DNA of the CDR3 is TGTGCCAGCAGTTACCGGGGGGCCGAAACAGATACGCAGTATTTT.

The V gene is TRBV14, the J gene TRBJ2-5; tentatively, D is TRBD2 (6 bases). The CDR3 is 14 amino acids. V shed 3 bases and J shed 5 bases, with 13 bases lying between them. In germline, CDR1 is SGHDN, CDR2 FVKESK. The CDR3 DNA sequence: TGTGCCAGCAGCCAGAGGGACTTCCCGGAGACCCAGTACTTC. Its protein is CASSQRDFPETQYF. The full variable domain, its missing parts supplied by reference TRBV14 and TRBJ2-5, is EAGVTQFPSHSVIEKGQTVTLRCDPISGHDNLYWYRRVMGKEIKFLLHFVKESKQDESGMPNNRFLAERTGGTYSTLKVQPAELEDSGVYFCASSQRDFPETQYFGPGTRLLVL.

This sequence joins TRBV5-1 and TRBJ2-2, with a weak D call TRBD1 (6 bases). CDR1 and CDR2 from the germline V gene are SGHRS and YFSETQ. Trimming removed 1 base from V and 1 base from J, with 11 bases in between. The length of the CDR3 is 16 residues. The chain's CDR3 is CASSLWSGVNTGELFF. The CDR3 DNA is TGCGCCAGCAGCTTGTGGTCAGGGGTGAACACCGGGGAGCTGTTTTTT.

The chain couples TRBV14 to TRBJ1-2; tentatively, D is TRBD1 (6 bases). The CDR3 has 14 residues. CDR1 and CDR2 from the germline V gene are SGHDN and FVKESK. V gave up 0 bases and J gave up 6 bases, with 11 bases separating them. The CDR3 region has the DNA TGTGCCAGCAGCCAAGATACAGGGTCTCATGGCTACACCTTC. This codes for CASSQDTGSHGYTF.

The CDR3 bases are TGTGCCATCCAAGGGGGTCCCTTCTACGAGCAGTACTTC. This codes for CAIQGGPFYEQYF. V gene TRBV10-3 combines with J gene TRBJ2-7, with D possibly being TRBD1 (6 bases). This CDR3 comprises 13 residues. CDR1 ENHRY and CDR2 SYGVKD come from the germline V gene. V gave up 8 bases and J gave up 3 bases, with 14 bases separating them.

Here the CDR3 DNA reads TGTGCCAGCAGCAGGACAGGGGATCAGCCCCAGCATTTT. Residues: CASSRTGDQPQHF. The chain is built from TRBV12-3 or TRBV12-4 and TRBJ1-5, with 9 bases lining up with TRBD1. The V and J ends lost 6 bases and 5 bases, in that order; junction bases with no gene match: 2. The CDR3 has 13 amino acids.

This chain links TRBV5-5 with TRBJ1-1; D is unclear. The V end was cut by 1 base, the J end by 11 bases, with 9 bases between. Germline V gene lookup returns CDR1 SGHKS and CDR2 YYEKEE (reference sequence). The CDR3 runs to 11 residues. The DNA for the CDR3 is TGTGCCAGCAGCTTGAATCTCCGTGCTTTCTTT. Its translation is CASSLNLRAFF.

This clone has just a few counts. The chain links TRBV28 to TRBJ1-5; 7 positions match TRBD1. The junction had 6 bases not matched to a gene; V was cut back by 2 bases and J by 5 bases. The CDR3 is made up of 15 amino acids. Germline V gives CDR1 MDHEN, CDR2 SYDVKM. Here the CDR3 DNA reads TGTGCCAGCAGTTTAAGTGACAGGGACTATCAGCCCCAGCATTTT. Its translation: CASSLSDRDYQPQHF. Full variable domain (remainder filled in from reference TRBV28 and TRBJ1-5): DVKVTQSSRYLVKRTGEKVFLECVQDMDHENMFWYRQDPGLGLRLIYFSYDVKMKEKGDIPEGYSVSREKKERFSLILESASTNQTSMYLCASSLSDRDYQPQHFGDGTRLSIL.

V is TRBV5-1 and J is TRBJ1-2; unclear D gene. Per the germline V gene, CDR1 is SGHRS and CDR2 is YFSETQ. The CDR3 loop spans 15 amino acids. V dropped 0 bases and J dropped 7 bases, with 16 bases sitting between them. In DNA form, the CDR3 reads TGCGCCAGCAGCTTGGATGGGCAAACCATGGGTGGCTACACCTTC. It translates to CASSLDGQTMGGYTF.

The chain carries TRBV6-5 and TRBJ1-1, with D uncertain. CDR3 length: 13 amino acids. Germline loops: CDR1 MNHEY, CDR2 SVGAGI. Trimming removed 8 bases from V and 6 bases from J, with 16 bases in between. The CDR3 bases are TGTGCCAGCCAGTCGTCGGGGTGGGCTGAAGCTTTCTTT. This sequence encodes CASQSSGWAEAFF.

This clone was seen more than once but under ten times. The V and J genes are TRBV6-5 and TRBJ2-3; perhaps TRBD2 as D (5 bases). Looked up from germline, CDR1 is MNHEY and CDR2 is SVGAGI. CDR3 size: 14 residues. V lost 2 bases, J lost 2 bases, and 8 bases lay in between. CDR3 bases: TGTGCCAGCAGTTACAAGCGGAACACAGATACGCAGTATTTT. Translating it yields CASSYKRNTDTQYF.

The chain has TRBV7-8 and TRBJ1-6; TRBD1 aligns across 10 bases. Germline V CDR1 and CDR2: SGHVS, FQNEAQ. The CDR3 sequence is 18 residues long. The J segment lost 1 base and the V segment lost 4 bases, leaving 7 bases of the junction unmatched. The CDR3 coding sequence is TGTGCCAGCAGCTCCGACAGGGGGCTACGATCCTATAATTCACCCCTCCACTTT. It is translated as CASSSDRGLRSYNSPLHF.

The genes are TRBV5-1 and TRBJ2-5; possibly TRBD1 for D (6 bases). V lost 0 bases and J lost 3, with 9 bases in between. CDR3 length: 14 amino acids. Per germline, CDR1 SGHRS and CDR2 YFSETQ. CDR3 residues: CASSLGGREETQYF. CDR3 DNA sequence: TGCGCCAGCAGCTTGGGGGGGCGAGAAGAGACCCAGTACTTC.

The chain is built from TRBV7-6 and TRBJ2-3; 9 nucleotides align to TRBD1. This CDR3 has 17 residues. Germline loops: CDR1 SGHVS, CDR2 FNYEAQ. Germline trimming cut 1 base from V and 1 base from J; bases unmatched to any gene: 6. CDR3 residues: CASSLGARDRGTDTQYF. CDR3 DNA sequence: TGTGCCAGCAGCTTAGGCGCGCGGGACAGGGGCACAGATACGCAGTATTTT. Based on the CDR3 plus reference TRBV7-6 and TRBJ2-3, the full variable domain is GAGVSQSPRYKVTKRGQDVALRCDPISGHVSLYWYRQALGQGPEFLTYFNYEAQQDKSGLPNDRFSAERPEGSISTLTIQRTEQRDSAMYRCASSLGARDRGTDTQYFGPGTRLTVL.

Written as DNA, the CDR3 is TGTGCCAGCAGCTTAATGGGGGGGAACTACGAGCAGTACTTC. This encodes CASSLMGGNYEQYF. The chain combines TRBV11-2 with TRBJ2-7; TRBD2 matches at 7 bases. Germline CDR1 and CDR2: SGHAT and FQNNGV. The CDR3 is made up of 14 amino acids. Trimming took 2 bases from V and 3 from J; bases not matched to a gene: 4.

This sequence joins TRBV2 and TRBJ1-5; TRBD1 matches 7 bases. CDR1 and CDR2 (germline): SNHLY, FYNNEI. The CDR3 spans 15 residues. V shed 6 bases and J 3 bases; nucleotides not matched to a gene: 8. The CDR3 coding sequence is TGTGCCAGCAGGAGACAGGGTCAGATCAATCAGCCCCAGCATTTT. Its translation: CASRRQGQINQPQHF.

The rearrangement joins TRBV15 to TRBJ1-1, with D perhaps TRBD1 (5 bases). Germline V gives CDR1 LNHNV, CDR2 YYDKDF (reference sequence). The CDR3 contains 16 residues. The V gene lost 2 bases and the J gene lost 1 base, with 14 bases spanning the gap. In nucleotides, the CDR3 is TGTGCCACCAGCAGACCCGGTCGGGGGAAGAACACTGAAGCTTTCTTT. Its protein is CATSRPGRGKNTEAFF.

This rearrangement joins TRBV3-1 (or the pseudogene TRBV3-2) to TRBJ2-5, with a tentative D call TRBD2 (6 bases). V lost 8 bases to trimming and J lost 2 bases, with 12 bases between them. This CDR3 contains 13 residues. Germline V gene data show CDR1 as LGHDT and CDR2 as YNNKEL (reference sequence). As DNA, the CDR3 is TGTGCCAGCCTAGCGCCCGGGCAAGAGACCCAGTACTTC. Protein: CASLAPGQETQYF.

The table lists this clone with a few counts. The rearrangement links TRBV2 to TRBJ1-5; a weak D match, TRBD1 (5 bases). The germline gives CDR1 SNHLY, CDR2 FYNNEI. The CDR3 is 14 amino acids. V gave up 6 bases and J gave up 6 bases, with 15 bases separating them. CDR3 DNA sequence: TGTGCCAGCAGCCCCTCTCAGGGTGCTCAGCCCCAGCATTTT. Translating gives CASSPSQGAQPQHF.

V gene TRBV4-1 combines with J gene TRBJ2-7; tentatively, D is TRBD1 (5 bases). The CDR3 spans 17 residues. Per the germline V gene, CDR1 is MGHRA and CDR2 is YSYEKL. V was cut by 4 bases and J by 4 bases, with 23 bases left in between. CDR3 residues: CASSLPLKGQQDYEQYF. The CDR3 DNA reads as TGCGCCAGCAGCCTTCCCCTGAAGGGGCAGCAGGATTACGAGCAGTACTTC.

The chain couples TRBV13 to TRBJ1-1; D remains unclear. The V and J ends lost 5 bases and 2 bases respectively, with 12 bases between them. This CDR3 is built from 14 residues. The V gene's germline CDR1 is PRHDT and CDR2 FYEKMQ (reference sequence). Here the CDR3 DNA reads TGTGCCAGCAGCCCACAGAGACTAAACACTGAAGCTTTCTTT. This sequence encodes CASSPQRLNTEAFF. Together with reference TRBV13 and TRBJ1-1, the CDR3 gives the full variable domain: AAGVIQSPRHLIKEKRETATLKCYPIPRHDTVYWYQQGPGQDPQFLISFYEKMQSDKGSIPDRFSAQQFSDYHSELNMSSLELGDSALYFCASSPQRLNTEAFFGQGTRLTVV.

This clone was seen a few times. This rearrangement joins TRBV7-8 to TRBJ2-7; D is ambiguous. The V gene's germline CDR1 is SGHVS and CDR2 FQNEAQ. The CDR3 is 13 residues long. The V end was cut by 5 bases, the J end by 3 bases, with 11 bases between. CDR3 protein: CASSVSRIYEQYF. In nucleotides, the CDR3 is TGTGCCAGCAGCGTTAGCAGAATCTACGAGCAGTACTTC.